These 5 T cell receptor beta chains came from one sample sequenced in a study of regulatory T cells in long-lasting Graves disease. As to time point: newly diagnosed GD, antithyroid drugs for less than 3 months. Researchers made the TCR library from RNA that was extracted from PBMCs. The TCR beta library used iRepertoire HTBI primers with Arm-PCR amplification of CDR3. TCRdb passed the multiplex PCR reads through MiXCR, listing each CDR3 protein once. Of hundreds of thousands of distinct CDR3 sequences in the sample, around 15% are singletons; the top ten hold 15% to 20%. These same data were also listed under a study on T cells in Graves' hyperthyroidism and ophthalmopathy.

The starting material was peripheral blood mononuclear cells (PBMCs), obtained at new diagnosis, from a patient treated with antithyroid drugs. All receptors come from a woman aged 25 to 39 with Graves disease.

Only a few counts were recorded for this clonotype. This chain uses TRBV11-2 with TRBJ2-7; D may correspond to TRBD1 or TRBD2 (5 bases each). This CDR3 has 16 residues. With 5 bases removed from V and 3 bases from J, the gap between germline ends came to 20 bases. Per the germline V gene, CDR1 is SGHAT and CDR2 is FQNNGV. CDR3 sequence (DNA): TGTGCCAGCAGCGTAACTCCGGGACGGGCGGACTACGAGCAGTACTTC. Amino acids: CASSVTPGRADYEQYF.

The rearrangement links TRBV6-5 to TRBJ2-6, with TRBD1 identical over 9 bases. The CDR3 loop spans 22 amino acids. Trimming at V came to 0 bases and at J to 0 bases, leaving 15 bases not matched to a gene. CDR1 and CDR2 from the germline V gene are MNHEY and SVGAGI. The CDR3 spells CASSYSIPTGGPIPSGANVLTF. The CDR3 bases are TGTGCCAGCAGTTACTCGATACCCACAGGGGGCCCTATCCCCTCTGGGGCCAACGTCCTGACTTTC.

This clonotype was seen at least ten times. The V call is TRBV27, the J call TRBJ1-1; D might be TRBD1 (5 bases). From germline, CDR1 is MNHEY and CDR2 SMNVEV (reference sequence). This CDR3 comprises 15 residues. V was pared by 7 bases and J by 1 base, with 16 bases between. This CDR3 is CASTPVGEANTEAFF. The CDR3 DNA sequence: TGTGCCAGCACCCCTGTAGGGGAGGCGAACACTGAAGCTTTCTTT.

The sample holds a few counts of this clonotype. The V call is TRBV24-1, the J call TRBJ2-6; no reliable D call. The CDR3 contains 13 residues. V gave up 9 bases and J gave up 0 bases, with 5 bases separating them. Germline loops: CDR1 KGHDR, CDR2 SFDVKD. The CDR3 sequence is CATSISGANVLTF. As DNA, the CDR3 is TGTGCCACCTCTATCTCTGGGGCCAACGTCCTGACTTTC.

This clonotype was counted only a few times. The V and J genes are TRBV30 and TRBJ1-2; D may be TRBD1 (5 bases). V was shortened by 3 bases and J by 7 bases, with 18 bases between the two germline ends. There are 14 residues in the CDR3. CDR1 and CDR2 from the germline V gene are GTSNPN and SVGIG (reference sequence). CDR3 sequence: CAWRSQGYLSGYTF. Written as DNA, the CDR3 is TGTGCCTGGAGGAGCCAGGGATACCTCTCTGGCTACACCTTC.